This entry lists 15 T cell receptor beta chains sequenced from one sample in a study of CD8+ T cells in alopecia areata (dated by TCRdb to the late 2010s). Taken with the paper, the label for treatment or condition translates to: oral pan-JAK inhibitor, 5-10 mg twice daily. The library was made by the immunoSEQ multiplex PCR assay. RNA was extracted from all samples and reverse transcribed into cDNA, which served as template for TCR sequencing. Not all clones reach the TCRdb copy of this immuneACCESS table, which keeps in-frame sequences only. Checked studies attribute under half of the gap to unresolved V genes and leave the rest unexplained. The sample table holds around 300,000 clones, of which about 60% were seen once. 0.75% to 0.95% of the sample goes to the ten largest clones. The specimen was CD4+ T cells sorted from blood, collected at week 52, from a patient treated with tofacitinib. The receptors were sampled from a human donor with alopecia areata.

The gene calls are TRBV4-1 and TRBJ2-7; D uncertain. V was trimmed by 2 bases and J by 4 bases, leaving 18 bases between them. Germline loops: CDR1 MGHRA, CDR2 YSYEKL. The CDR3 is 16 residues long. CDR3 coding DNA: TGCGCCAGCAGCCAAACCCCCAAGGGCAGGTCTTACGAGCAGTACTTC. Its protein is CASSQTPKGRSYEQYF.

This clone was counted a few times. This chain links TRBV7-9 with TRBJ2-1, with 8 bases lining up with TRBD2. CDR3 length equals 14 residues. Germline CDR1 reads SEHNR; CDR2 reads FQNEAQ (reference sequence). Trimming removed 5 bases from V and 10 bases from J; junction bases left unmatched: 10. The CDR3 is CASSQAGVLVEQFF. The CDR3 DNA sequence: TGTGCCAGCAGCCAAGCGGGGGTCCTCGTAGAGCAGTTCTTC.

The chain combines TRBV9 with TRBJ2-3, with TRBD2 as a possible D gene (5 bases). The CDR3 contains 12 residues. CDR1 is SGDLS, CDR2 YYNGEE, per germline. V lost 3 bases and J 4 bases, leaving 6 bases between the germline ends. The CDR3, as DNA: TGTGCCAGCAGCGAACTAGCAGATACGCAGTATTTT. Amino acids: CASSELADTQYF.

Of note for this clone: This specimen includes other DNA sequences encoding the same CDR3. The CDR3 spells CASSVTGVESPLHF. DNA of the CDR3: TGTGCCAGCAGCGTCACAGGGGTGGAATCACCCCTCCACTTT. The chain couples TRBV9 to TRBJ1-6; 7 nucleotides agree with TRBD1. CDR3 length: 14 residues. Germline CDR1 SGDLS, CDR2 YYNGEE. Losses at the gene ends were 2 bases for V and 10 bases for J; bases not matched to a gene: 6.

The genes are TRBV29-1 and TRBJ2-4, with D unclear. V dropped 1 base and J dropped 8 bases, with 6 bases sitting between them. The germline gives CDR1 SQVTM, CDR2 ANQGSEA. The length of the CDR3 is 11 residues. The CDR3 loop reads CSVEVWDIQYF. The CDR3 DNA reads as TGCAGCGTTGAAGTATGGGACATTCAGTACTTC.

This chain links TRBV27 with TRBJ2-3; 8 positions agree with TRBD1. The germline CDR1 and CDR2 sequences are MNHEY and SMNVEV (reference sequence). V dropped 9 bases and J dropped 2; count of bases not matched to a gene: 7. The CDR3 totals 14 residues. The CDR3 coding sequence is TGTGCCAGTATGACAGGGGTGTTCACAGATACGCAGTATTTT. Its translation is CASMTGVFTDTQYF.

There are a few counts of this clone. The chain employs TRBV9 and TRBJ1-1; 8 nucleotides align to TRBD1. J lost 2 bases, V lost 3 bases, and 3 bases had no gene match. CDR1 and CDR2 (germline): SGDLS, YYNGEE. The CDR3 extends over 14 amino acids. CDR3 bases: TGTGCCAGCAGCGCGACAGGGGCAAACACTGAAGCTTTCTTT. This translates into CASSATGANTEAFF.

The chain recombines TRBV2 with TRBJ1-4; perhaps TRBD1 as D (6 bases). V was cut by 5 bases and J by 7 bases, with 8 bases left in between. CDR3 length: 12 amino acids. Germline loops: CDR1 SNHLY, CDR2 FYNNEI. CDR3 residues: CASSWTVEKLFF. As DNA, the CDR3 is TGTGCCAGCAGTTGGACAGTTGAAAAACTGTTTTTT. Variable domain in full (rest from reference TRBV2 and TRBJ1-4): EPEVTQTPSHQVTQMGQEVILRCVPISNHLYFYWYRQILGQKVEFLVSFYNNEISEKSEIFDDQFSVERPDGSNFTLKIRSTKLEDSAMYFCASSWTVEKLFFGSGTQLSVL.

The gene calls are TRBV5-4 and TRBJ2-1, with D hard to call. The CDR3 has 15 residues. V was trimmed by 0 bases and J by 5 bases, leaving 12 bases between them. Germline lookup yields CDR1 SGHNT and CDR2 YYREEE (reference sequence). As DNA, the CDR3 is TGTGCCAGCAGCTTGGCCAGTTCTGCCGACAATGAGCAGTTCTTC. Protein product: CASSLASSADNEQFF.

The J gene is TRBJ2-5, the V gene TRBV7-3; D perhaps matches TRBD2 (5 bases). The CDR3 length is 14 residues. Germline V gives CDR1 SGHTA, CDR2 FQGTGA. Trimming removed 3 bases at V and 7 bases at J, with 15 bases between. The CDR3 DNA reads TGTGCCAGCAGCTTCGGTCCGGCTAGCAGGACCCAGTACTTC. Translating it yields CASSFGPASRTQYF. Filled out from reference TRBV7-3 and TRBJ2-5, the complete variable domain reads GAGVSQTPSNKVTEKGKYVELRCDPISGHTALYWYRQSLGQGPEFLIYFQGTGAADDSGLPNDRFFAVRPEGSVSTLKIQRTERGDSAVYLCASSFGPASRTQYFGPGTRLLVL.

This clone has more than one count but fewer than ten. The chain is built from TRBV29-1 and TRBJ2-7; perhaps TRBD2 as D (6 bases). CDR1 is SQVTM, CDR2 ANQGSEA, per germline. The CDR3 covers 12 residues. With 3 bases removed from V and 3 bases from J, the gap between germline ends came to 9 bases. The CDR3 sequence is CSVEGLRYEQYF. The CDR3 nucleotides are TGCAGCGTTGAGGGACTGCGCTACGAGCAGTACTTC.

The chain has TRBV25-1 and TRBJ2-3; maybe TRBD1 (5 bases). The CDR3 spans 16 residues. V lost 3 bases and J lost 4, with 17 bases in between. Germline V gene lookup returns CDR1 MGHDK and CDR2 SYGVNS. CDR3 coding DNA: TGTGCCAGCAGTGACATGACAGTATTGGGCGCAGATACGCAGTATTTT. Its protein is CASSDMTVLGADTQYF.

V is TRBV7-3 and J is TRBJ1-4, with 7 bases fitting TRBD1. CDR3 length equals 12 residues. The V segment lost 1 base and the J segment 12 bases; nucleotides outside the gene matches: 2. Germline loops: CDR1 SGHTA, CDR2 FQGTGA. The CDR3: CASSLMTGQLFF. In DNA form, the CDR3 reads TGTGCCAGCAGCTTAATGACAGGGCAACTGTTTTTT.

CDR3 residues: CSVQGWTGELFF. CDR3 bases: TGCAGCGTACAGGGGTGGACCGGGGAGCTGTTTTTT. The chain recombines TRBV29-1 with TRBJ2-2, with 7 bases matching TRBD1. Losses at the gene ends were 6 bases for V and 5 bases for J; bases not matched to a gene: 3. This CDR3 has 12 residues. Germline V gene data show CDR1 as SQVTM and CDR2 as ANQGSEA.

V and J are TRBV18 and TRBJ2-7, with a weak D call TRBD1 (5 bases). This CDR3 spans 15 amino acids. Trimming pared 2 bases from V and 6 bases from J, leaving 17 bases between. Germline CDR1 is KGHSH and CDR2 is LQKENI. Written as DNA, the CDR3 is TGTGCCAGCTCACCATTGAAAACCAGGGCAACCGAGCAGTACTTC. It specifies CASSPLKTRATEQYF.